A single sample is the source of the 23 T cell receptor beta chains below, sequenced in a study of response to subunit inactivated influenza vaccine. MiXCR, applied by TCRdb to the RT-PCR reads, yields one record per CDR3 protein. This table holds some 520,000 distinct CDR3 sequences, about 15% found once. The sequencing here drew on CD4+ T cells sorted from PBMCs, taken about 24 months after vaccination. The source is a man aged 50-75 years who received an inactivated influenza vaccine.

V usage is TRBV20-1 and J usage is TRBJ2-5; the match to TRBD2 covers 10 bases. V was pared by 6 bases and J by 2 bases, with 12 bases of the junction left unmatched. Germline loops: CDR1 DFQATT, CDR2 SNEGSKA (reference sequence). The CDR3 contains 16 residues. The chain's CDR3 is CSARLPGLALQETQYF. CDR3 nucleotide sequence: TGCAGTGCCCGCCTGCCGGGACTAGCGCTTCAAGAGACCCAGTACTTC.

This clonotype was recorded many times. This rearrangement joins TRBV12-3 or TRBV12-4 to TRBJ1-5; 7 bases agree with TRBD1. V lost 3 bases, J lost 7 bases, and 3 bases stayed unmatched. The CDR3 consists of 13 residues. Here the CDR3 reads CASSFDRAQPQHF. The DNA for the CDR3 is TGTGCCAGCAGTTTCGACAGGGCACAGCCCCAGCATTTT.

This clonotype was found many times. The J gene is TRBJ2-7, the V gene TRBV7-2; 7 bases are a match to TRBD1. The CDR3 runs to 15 residues. After removal of 5 bases from V and 5 bases from J, the junction contained 12 bases not matched to a gene. The germline gives CDR1 SGHTA, CDR2 FQGNSA. CDR3 nucleotide sequence: TGTGCCAGCAGCCGGATGACAGGGATGGGTCACGAGCAGTACTTC. Translated, it gives CASSRMTGMGHEQYF.

This clonotype has ten or more counts. The rearrangement uses TRBV20-1 and TRBJ2-7, with TRBD2 identical over 8 bases. This CDR3 region has 12 residues. The junction had 4 bases not matched to a gene; V was cut back by 7 bases and J by 2 bases. Germline values: CDR1 DFQATT, CDR2 SNEGSKA (reference sequence). For the CDR3, the DNA is TGCAGTGTTCCGGGACTAGCCTACGAGCAGTACTTC. This sequence encodes CSVPGLAYEQYF.

This clonotype turned up a few times. The chain recombines TRBV5-1 with TRBJ1-1; D possibly corresponds to TRBD1 (5 bases). From germline, CDR1 is SGHRS and CDR2 YFSETQ. Trimming cost V 4 bases and J 12 bases, with 19 bases left between them. The CDR3 totals 13 residues. The CDR3 DNA follows: TGCGCCAGCAGCAAAGGGGTCCGCGAGGAAACTTTCTTT. Translation gives CASSKGVREETFF.

The chain links TRBV11-2 to TRBJ2-4; no clear D gene. Trimming took off 6 bases at V and 0 bases at J, with 15 bases between the two ends. From germline, CDR1 is SGHAT and CDR2 FQNNGV. The CDR3 extends over 16 amino acids. The CDR3 protein is CASSTLASLAKNIQYF. DNA for the CDR3: TGTGCCAGCAGTACCTTGGCATCTCTAGCCAAAAACATTCAGTACTTC.

This clonotype was observed a few times. The V call is TRBV7-2, the J call TRBJ1-4; D gene ambiguous. Trimming removed 1 base from V and 10 bases from J, with 13 bases in between. The CDR3 extends over 14 amino acids. Looked up from germline, CDR1 is SGHTA and CDR2 is FQGNSA. CDR3 coding DNA: TGTGCCAGCAGCTTAGACGGTTTAGTGAGAAAACTGTTTTTT. This sequence encodes CASSLDGLVRKLFF.

The chain combines TRBV11-1 with TRBJ2-3; 8 nucleotides line up with TRBD2. Trimming at V came to 5 bases and at J to 1 base, leaving 8 bases not matched to a gene. CDR3 size: 16 residues. Germline lookup yields CDR1 SGHAT and CDR2 FQDESV (reference sequence). This CDR3 is CASSHQSGSGTDTQYF. Written as DNA, the CDR3 is TGTGCCAGCAGCCACCAGAGCGGGAGTGGCACAGATACGCAGTATTTT.

This chain connects TRBV4-2 to TRBJ1-4; a possible D gene is TRBD1 (5 bases). The ends were cut back, 2 bases at V and 5 bases at J, with 15 bases in the middle. The CDR3 consists of 16 residues. Germline V lookup: CDR1 LGHNA, CDR2 YNFKEQ. This CDR3 is CASSQRLSQENEKLFF. In DNA, the CDR3 is TGTGCCAGCAGCCAACGCCTTTCACAGGAAAATGAAAAACTGTTTTTT.

This clonotype was observed many times. CDR3 protein: CASSATQGMRPDTQYF. In DNA form, the CDR3 reads TGTGCCAGCAGTGCCACACAGGGGATGAGGCCAGATACGCAGTATTTT. This chain joins TRBV12-3 or TRBV12-4 and TRBJ2-3; 7 bases match TRBD1. V was clipped by 5 bases and J by 4 bases; unmatched bases: 12. The CDR3 covers 16 residues.

This clonotype was seen more than once but under ten times. The chain couples TRBV6-5 to TRBJ2-7; D ambiguous. The germline CDR1 and CDR2 sequences are MNHEY and SVGAGI. This CDR3 region has 14 residues. The ends were cut back, 4 bases at V and 2 bases at J, with 12 bases in the middle. CDR3 in amino acids: CASSSGSGPYEQYF. The CDR3 DNA reads as TGTGCCAGCAGTTCCGGGTCCGGTCCCTACGAGCAGTACTTC.

This clonotype occurred a few times. This chain uses TRBV2 with TRBJ1-5; D is perhaps TRBD1 (6 bases). Germline V lookup: CDR1 SNHLY, CDR2 FYNNEI. The germline V and J ends were trimmed by 3 bases and 3 bases, with 12 bases remaining between them. The CDR3 covers 15 residues. The CDR3 DNA follows: TGTGCCAGCAGTGATGCCAGGGGTGACAATCAGCCCCAGCATTTT. Translation gives CASSDARGDNQPQHF.

This clonotype was counted only a few times. The chain carries TRBV10-3 and TRBJ2-4; 13 nucleotides line up with TRBD2. V lost 1 base to trimming and J lost 1 base; unmatched junction nucleotides: 13. Germline CDR1 is ENHRY and CDR2 is SYGVKD. CDR3 size: 21 residues. The CDR3 loop is CAISELMATSGRAAAKNIQYF. CDR3 DNA sequence: TGTGCCATCAGTGAGTTAATGGCTACTAGCGGGAGGGCGGCGGCCAAAAACATTCAGTACTTC.

V is TRBV5-6 and J is TRBJ1-2; TRBD1 agrees at 12 bases. The V gene end was trimmed by 4 bases and the J gene end by 7 bases; junction bases not matched to a gene: 5. Germline lookup yields CDR1 SGHDT and CDR2 YYEEEE. The CDR3 length is 14 residues. CDR3 nucleotides: TGTGCCAGCAGCCGGGGACAGGGGGCGCGTGGCTACACCTTC. Translating it yields CASSRGQGARGYTF.

This clonotype was counted a few times. The chain links TRBV7-6 to TRBJ2-7; a weak D match, TRBD2 (5 bases). The germline CDR1 and CDR2 sequences are SGHVS and FNYEAQ. CDR3 size: 13 residues. The V end was cut by 5 bases, the J end by 5 bases, with 13 bases between. The CDR3 sequence: CASSEGGSHEQYF. The CDR3 nucleotides are TGTGCCAGCAGCGAAGGAGGTAGCCACGAGCAGTACTTC.

The V gene is TRBV6-5, the J gene TRBJ2-3; D is unresolved. CDR1 and CDR2 from the germline V gene are MNHEY and SVGAGI. V gave up 0 bases and J gave up 1 base, with 5 bases separating them. The CDR3 extends over 14 amino acids. In DNA, the CDR3 is TGTGCCAGCAGTTACTCGCTAGGCACAGATACGCAGTATTTT. This codes for CASSYSLGTDTQYF.

V is TRBV5-1 and J is TRBJ2-3; D unclear. V was pared by 0 bases and J by 0 bases, with 8 bases between. CDR1 and CDR2 from the germline V gene are SGHRS and YFSETQ. This CDR3 comprises 15 residues. CDR3 coding DNA: TGCGCCAGCAGCTTGGTACCGTGGAGCACAGATACGCAGTATTTT. This sequence encodes CASSLVPWSTDTQYF. The whole variable domain, filled in from reference TRBV5-1 and TRBJ2-3, reads KAGVTQTPRYLIKTRGQQVTLSCSPISGHRSVSWYQQTPGQGLQFLFEYFSETQRNKGNFPGRFSGRQFSNSRSEMNVSTLELGDSALYLCASSLVPWSTDTQYFGPGTRLTVL.

This clonotype was seen only a few times. The J gene is TRBJ2-7, the V gene TRBV4-3; 12 bases fit TRBD2. Germline lookup yields CDR1 LGHNA and CDR2 YSLEER. V was clipped by 1 base and J by 4 bases; unmatched bases: 8. CDR3 length: 17 amino acids. The CDR3, as DNA: TGCGCCAGCAGCCAAGGGGCTAGCGGGGGGGCAGGGTACGAGCAGTACTTC. This codes for CASSQGASGGAGYEQYF.

This chain links TRBV5-1 with TRBJ1-1; D perhaps matches TRBD1 (6 bases). This CDR3 is built from 14 residues. Germline V gene sequence: CDR1 SGHRS, CDR2 YFSETQ. The germline V and J ends were trimmed by 0 bases and 5 bases, with 11 bases remaining between them. CDR3 residues: CASSLGRGKTEAFF. CDR3 DNA: TGCGCCAGCAGCTTGGGCAGGGGTAAGACTGAAGCTTTCTTT.

This clonotype was recorded at least ten times. This chain uses TRBV21-1 with TRBJ2-1; the table names TRBD2, a call not compared with the DNA. TRBV21-1 is deemed a pseudogene. The CDR3 has 18 amino acids. The DNA for the CDR3 is TGTGCCAGCAGCAAATGTCGTTCTAGCGGGGATACCTACAATGAGCAGTTCTTC. It specifies CASSKCRSSGDTYNEQFF.

This clonotype was seen a handful of times. The rearrangement joins TRBV5-1 to TRBJ2-7; perhaps TRBD1 as D (5 bases). V dropped 1 base and J dropped 3 bases, with 17 bases sitting between them. The CDR3 contains 16 residues. CDR1 and CDR2 from the germline V gene are SGHRS and YFSETQ. CDR3 sequence reads: CASSLMASRQSYEQYF. The CDR3, as DNA: TGCGCCAGCAGCTTGATGGCTTCGCGACAGAGCTACGAGCAGTACTTC.

This clonotype was picked up a small number of times. CDR3 amino acids: CASSHARTDTQYF. The CDR3 coding sequence is TGCGCCAGCAGCCATGCTCGCACAGATACGCAGTATTTT. This sequence joins TRBV5-1 and TRBJ2-3; D is uncertain. This CDR3 has 13 amino acids. V was clipped by 4 bases and J by 1 base, with 7 bases between them. The germline V gene has CDR1 SGHRS and CDR2 YFSETQ.

This clonotype was seen more than once but under ten times. The chain carries TRBV30 and TRBJ1-2, with TRBD1 identical over 8 bases. Germline V gives CDR1 GTSNPN, CDR2 SVGIG (reference sequence). V gave up 2 bases and J gave up 5 bases; unmatched junction bases: 13. CDR3 length: 16 residues. CDR3 amino acids: CAWSPLDRDIGYGYTF. For the CDR3, the DNA is TGTGCCTGGAGTCCCCTGGACAGGGACATAGGGTATGGCTACACCTTC.